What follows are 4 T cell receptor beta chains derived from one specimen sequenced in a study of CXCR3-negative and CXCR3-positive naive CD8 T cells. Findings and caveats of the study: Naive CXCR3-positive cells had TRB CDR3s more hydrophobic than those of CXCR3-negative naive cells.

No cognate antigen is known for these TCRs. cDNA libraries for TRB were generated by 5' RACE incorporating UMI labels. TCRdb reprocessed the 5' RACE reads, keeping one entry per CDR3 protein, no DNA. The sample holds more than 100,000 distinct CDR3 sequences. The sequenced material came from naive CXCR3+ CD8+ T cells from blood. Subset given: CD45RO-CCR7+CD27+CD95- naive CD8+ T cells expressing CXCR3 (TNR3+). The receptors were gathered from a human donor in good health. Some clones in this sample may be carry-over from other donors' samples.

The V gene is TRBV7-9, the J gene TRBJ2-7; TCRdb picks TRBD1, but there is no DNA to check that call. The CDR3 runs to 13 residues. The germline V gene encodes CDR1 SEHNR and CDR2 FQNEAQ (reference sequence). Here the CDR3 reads CASSPPGSAEQYF. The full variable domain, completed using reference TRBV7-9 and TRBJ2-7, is DTGVSQNPRHKITKRGQNVTFRCDPISEHNRLYWYRQTLGQGPEFLTYFQNEAQLEKSRLLSDRFSAERPKGSFSTLEIQRTEQGDSAMYLCASSPPGSAEQYFGPGTRLTVT.

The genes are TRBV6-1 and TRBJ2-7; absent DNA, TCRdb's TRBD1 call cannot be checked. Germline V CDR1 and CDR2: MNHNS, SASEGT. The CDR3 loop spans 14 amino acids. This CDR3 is CASSEAGQDYEQYF.

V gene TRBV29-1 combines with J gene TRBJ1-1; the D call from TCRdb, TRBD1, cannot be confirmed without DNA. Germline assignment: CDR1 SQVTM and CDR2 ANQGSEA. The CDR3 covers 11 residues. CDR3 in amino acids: CSVQGGTEAFF.

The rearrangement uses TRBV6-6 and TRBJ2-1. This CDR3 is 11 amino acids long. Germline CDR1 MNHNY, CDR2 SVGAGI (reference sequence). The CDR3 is CASGTTNEQFF.